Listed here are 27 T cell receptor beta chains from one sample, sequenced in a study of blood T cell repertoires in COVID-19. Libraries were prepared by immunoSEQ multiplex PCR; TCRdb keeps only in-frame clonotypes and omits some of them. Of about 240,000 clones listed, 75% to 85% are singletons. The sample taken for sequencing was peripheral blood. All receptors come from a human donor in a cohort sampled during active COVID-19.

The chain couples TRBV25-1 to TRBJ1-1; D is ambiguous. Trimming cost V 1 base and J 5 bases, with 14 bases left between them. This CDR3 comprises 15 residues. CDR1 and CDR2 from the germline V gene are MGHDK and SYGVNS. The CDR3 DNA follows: TGTGCCAGCAGTGAATCCGGCCGGAGAGTGACTGAAGCTTTCTTT. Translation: CASSESGRRVTEAFF.

The CDR3 spells CAWSGTSGRVGTEQYF. CDR3 bases: TGTGCCTGGAGTGGGACTAGCGGGAGAGTTGGTACCGAGCAGTACTTC. This chain connects TRBV30 to TRBJ2-7; 13 nucleotides match TRBD2. Trimming cost V 1 base and J 6 bases; bases outside gene matches: 9. This CDR3 has 16 residues. Per the germline V gene, CDR1 is GTSNPN and CDR2 is SVGIG (reference sequence).

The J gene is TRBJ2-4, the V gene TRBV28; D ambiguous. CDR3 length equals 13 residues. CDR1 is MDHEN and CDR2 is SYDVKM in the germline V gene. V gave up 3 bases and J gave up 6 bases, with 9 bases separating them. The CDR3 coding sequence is TGTGCCAGCAGTTTTGCCTCGGGAAACATTCAGTACTTC. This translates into CASSFASGNIQYF.

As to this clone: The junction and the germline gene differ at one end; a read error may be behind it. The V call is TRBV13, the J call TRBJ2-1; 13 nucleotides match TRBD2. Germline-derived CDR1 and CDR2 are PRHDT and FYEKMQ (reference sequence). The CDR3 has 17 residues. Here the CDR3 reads CASSLGLAGASYNEQFF. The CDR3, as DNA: TGTGCCAGCAGCCTAGGACTAGCGGGGGCGTCCTACAATGAGCAGTTCTTC.

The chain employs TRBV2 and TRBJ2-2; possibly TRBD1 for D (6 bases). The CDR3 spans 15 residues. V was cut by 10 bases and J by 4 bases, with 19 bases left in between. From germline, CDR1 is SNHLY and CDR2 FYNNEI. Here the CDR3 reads CATEPGHSTTGELFF. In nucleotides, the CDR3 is TGTGCCACCGAGCCGGGACACTCGACCACCGGGGAGCTGTTTTTT.

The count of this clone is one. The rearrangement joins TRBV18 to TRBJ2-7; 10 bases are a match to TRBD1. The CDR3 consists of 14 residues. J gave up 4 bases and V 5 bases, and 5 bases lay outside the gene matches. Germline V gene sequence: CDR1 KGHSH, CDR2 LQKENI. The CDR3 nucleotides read TGTGCCAGCTCAGCGGACAGGGGGGGGTACGAGCAGTACTTC. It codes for CASSADRGGYEQYF.

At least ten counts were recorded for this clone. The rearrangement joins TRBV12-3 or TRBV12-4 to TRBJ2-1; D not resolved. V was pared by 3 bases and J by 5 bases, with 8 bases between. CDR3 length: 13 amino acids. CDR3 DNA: TGTGCCAGCAGTTTTCAGGAAAACAATGAGCAGTTCTTC. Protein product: CASSFQENNEQFF.

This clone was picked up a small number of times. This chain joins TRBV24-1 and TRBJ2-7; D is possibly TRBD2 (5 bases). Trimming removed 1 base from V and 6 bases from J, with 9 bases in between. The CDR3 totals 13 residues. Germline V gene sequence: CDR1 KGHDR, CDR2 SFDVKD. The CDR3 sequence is CATSDFEGSEQYF. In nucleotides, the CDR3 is TGTGCCACCAGTGATTTTGAGGGAAGCGAGCAGTACTTC.

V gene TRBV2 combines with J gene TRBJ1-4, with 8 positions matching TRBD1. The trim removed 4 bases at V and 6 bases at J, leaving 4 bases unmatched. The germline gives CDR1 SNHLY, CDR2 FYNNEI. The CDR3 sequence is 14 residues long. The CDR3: CASSGRTGYEKLFF. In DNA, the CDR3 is TGTGCCAGCAGTGGGCGGACAGGGTATGAAAAACTGTTTTTT.

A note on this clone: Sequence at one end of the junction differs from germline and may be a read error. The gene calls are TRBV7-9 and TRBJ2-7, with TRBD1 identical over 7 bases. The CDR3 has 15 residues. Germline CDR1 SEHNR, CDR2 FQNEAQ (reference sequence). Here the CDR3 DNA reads TGTGCCAGCAGCTTAGCGGGGACAGCCTCCCACGAGCAGTACTTC. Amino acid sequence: CASSLAGTASHEQYF.

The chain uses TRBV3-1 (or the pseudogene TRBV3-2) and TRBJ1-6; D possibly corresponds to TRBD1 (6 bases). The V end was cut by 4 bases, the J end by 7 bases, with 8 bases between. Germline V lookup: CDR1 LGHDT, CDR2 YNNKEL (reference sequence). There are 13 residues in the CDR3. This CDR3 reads CASSRDTNSPLHF. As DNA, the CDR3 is TGTGCCAGCAGCCGGGACACAAATTCACCCCTCCACTTT.

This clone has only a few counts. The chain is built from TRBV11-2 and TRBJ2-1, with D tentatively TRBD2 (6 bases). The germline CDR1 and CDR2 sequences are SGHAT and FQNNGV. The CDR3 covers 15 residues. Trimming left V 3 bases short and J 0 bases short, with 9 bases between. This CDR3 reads CASSFLTSSYNEQFF. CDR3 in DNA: TGTGCCAGCAGCTTTTTGACTAGCTCCTACAATGAGCAGTTCTTC.

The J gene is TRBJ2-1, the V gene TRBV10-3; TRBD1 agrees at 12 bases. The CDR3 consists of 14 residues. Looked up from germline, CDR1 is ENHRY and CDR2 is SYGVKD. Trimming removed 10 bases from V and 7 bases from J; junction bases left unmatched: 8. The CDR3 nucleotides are TGTGCCACCAACAAGGGACAGGGGGCAAATGAGCAGTTCTTC. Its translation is CATNKGQGANEQFF.

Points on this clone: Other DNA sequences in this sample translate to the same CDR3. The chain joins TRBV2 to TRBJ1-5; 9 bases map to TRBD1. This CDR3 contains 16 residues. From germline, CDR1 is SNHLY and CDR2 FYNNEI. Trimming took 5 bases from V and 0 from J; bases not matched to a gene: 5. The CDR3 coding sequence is TGTGCCAGCAGTTTACAGGGGGCGCGTAGCAATCAGCCCCAGCATTTT. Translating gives CASSLQGARSNQPQHF.

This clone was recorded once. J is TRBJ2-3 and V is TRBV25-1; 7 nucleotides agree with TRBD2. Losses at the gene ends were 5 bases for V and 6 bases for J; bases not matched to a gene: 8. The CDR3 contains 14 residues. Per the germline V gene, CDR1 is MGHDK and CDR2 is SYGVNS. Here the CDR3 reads CASSLGGSGDTQYF. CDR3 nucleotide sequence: TGTGCCAGCAGTTTAGGCGGGAGCGGTGATACGCAGTATTTT.

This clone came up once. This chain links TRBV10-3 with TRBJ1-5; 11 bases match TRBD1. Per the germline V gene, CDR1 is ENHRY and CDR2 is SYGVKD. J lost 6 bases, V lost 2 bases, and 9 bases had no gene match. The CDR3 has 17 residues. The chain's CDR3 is CAISEPGDRGIGQPQHF. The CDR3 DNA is TGTGCCATCAGTGAGCCCGGGGACAGGGGGATCGGTCAGCCCCAGCATTTT.

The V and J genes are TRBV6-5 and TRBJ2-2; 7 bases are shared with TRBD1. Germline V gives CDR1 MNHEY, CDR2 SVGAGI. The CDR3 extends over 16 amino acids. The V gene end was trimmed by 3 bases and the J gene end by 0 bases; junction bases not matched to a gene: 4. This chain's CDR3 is CASSYRQGANTGELFF. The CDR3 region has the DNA TGTGCCAGCAGTTATCGACAGGGCGCGAACACCGGGGAGCTGTTTTTT.

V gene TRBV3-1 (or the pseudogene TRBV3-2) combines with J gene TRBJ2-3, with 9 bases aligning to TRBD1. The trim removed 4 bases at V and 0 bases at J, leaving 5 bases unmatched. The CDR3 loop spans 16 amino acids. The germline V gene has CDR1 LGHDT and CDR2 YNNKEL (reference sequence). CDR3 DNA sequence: TGTGCCAGCAGCCCCTGGGACAGGGCTAGCACAGATACGCAGTATTTT. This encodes CASSPWDRASTDTQYF.

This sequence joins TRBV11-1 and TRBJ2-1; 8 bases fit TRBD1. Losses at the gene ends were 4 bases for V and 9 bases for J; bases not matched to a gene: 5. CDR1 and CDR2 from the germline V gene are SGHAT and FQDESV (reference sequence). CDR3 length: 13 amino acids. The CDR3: CASSWQGAGEQFF. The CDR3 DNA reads TGTGCCAGCAGCTGGCAGGGGGCCGGTGAGCAGTTCTTC.

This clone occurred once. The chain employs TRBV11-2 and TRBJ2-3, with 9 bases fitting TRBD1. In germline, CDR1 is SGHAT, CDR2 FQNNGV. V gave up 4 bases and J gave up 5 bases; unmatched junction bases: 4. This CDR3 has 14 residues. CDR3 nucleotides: TGTGCCAGCAGCTGGGACAGGGATAAAGATACGCAGTATTTT. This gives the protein CASSWDRDKDTQYF.

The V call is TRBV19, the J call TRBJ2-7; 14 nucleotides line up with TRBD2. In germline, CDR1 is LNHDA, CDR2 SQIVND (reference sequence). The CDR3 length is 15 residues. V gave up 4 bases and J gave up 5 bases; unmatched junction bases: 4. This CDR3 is CASSTGLAGVDEQYF. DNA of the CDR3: TGTGCCAGTAGTACGGGACTAGCGGGAGTGGACGAGCAGTACTTC.

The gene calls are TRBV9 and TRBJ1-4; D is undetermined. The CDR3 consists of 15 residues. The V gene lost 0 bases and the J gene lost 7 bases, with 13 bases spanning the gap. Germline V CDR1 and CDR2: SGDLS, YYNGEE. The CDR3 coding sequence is TGTGCCAGCAGCGTAGAGTCAGGATTAGGTGAAAAACTGTTTTTT. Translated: CASSVESGLGEKLFF. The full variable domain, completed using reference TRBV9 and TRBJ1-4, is DSGVTQTPKHLITATGQRVTLRCSPRSGDLSVYWYQQSLDQGLQFLIQYYNGEERAKGNILERFSAQQFPDLHSELNLSSLELGDSALYFCASSVESGLGEKLFFGSGTQLSVL.

The CDR3 sequence: CASSSSGEKYNEQFF. The CDR3 DNA follows: TGTGCCAGCAGTTCTAGCGGGGAGAAATACAATGAGCAGTTCTTC. The rearrangement joins TRBV6-5 to TRBJ2-1, with 9 bases matching TRBD2. CDR3 length: 15 amino acids. J gave up 4 bases and V 4 bases, and 5 bases lay outside the gene matches. Germline V CDR1 and CDR2: MNHEY, SVGAGI.

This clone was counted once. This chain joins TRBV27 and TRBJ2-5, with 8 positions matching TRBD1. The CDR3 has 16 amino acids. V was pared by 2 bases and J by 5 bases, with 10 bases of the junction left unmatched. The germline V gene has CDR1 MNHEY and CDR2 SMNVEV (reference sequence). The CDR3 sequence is CASSLAAGGFGETQYF. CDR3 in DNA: TGTGCCAGCAGTTTAGCGGCAGGGGGCTTTGGGGAGACCCAGTACTTC.

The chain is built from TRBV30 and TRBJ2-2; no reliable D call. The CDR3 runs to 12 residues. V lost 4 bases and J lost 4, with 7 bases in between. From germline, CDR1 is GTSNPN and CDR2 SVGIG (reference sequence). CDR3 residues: CAWNPSTGELFF. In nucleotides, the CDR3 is TGTGCCTGGAACCCCAGCACCGGGGAGCTGTTTTTT.

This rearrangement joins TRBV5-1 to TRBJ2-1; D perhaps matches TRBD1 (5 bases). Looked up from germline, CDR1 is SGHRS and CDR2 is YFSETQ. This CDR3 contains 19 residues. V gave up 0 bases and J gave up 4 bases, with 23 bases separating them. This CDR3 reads CASSLARPGVNRLYNEQFF. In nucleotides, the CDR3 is TGCGCCAGCAGCTTGGCCCGGCCCGGTGTAAACAGGTTGTACAATGAGCAGTTCTTC.

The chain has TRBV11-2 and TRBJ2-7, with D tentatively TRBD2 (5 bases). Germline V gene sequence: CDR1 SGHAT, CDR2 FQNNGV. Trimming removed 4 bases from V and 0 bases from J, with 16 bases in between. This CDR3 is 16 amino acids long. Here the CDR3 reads CASSSPERSDSYEQYF. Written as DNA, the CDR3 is TGTGCCAGCAGCTCTCCCGAGCGGTCCGACTCCTACGAGCAGTACTTC.